Reported below is one T cell receptor (beta chain). This sample stems from a study of blood T cell repertoires in COVID-19. Study-level background: The United States, Italy and Spain were the sources of the acute and convalescent COVID-19 samples. The analysed material was cDNA or gDNA that came from T cells, B-cell-depleted T cells, or PBMCs.

Original methodology: Amplification from reference gene primers served as the basis for estimated nucleated cell counts. Using immunoSEQ multiplex PCR, the repertoire was profiled, and TCRdb retains in-frame clones only, with some absent. The V and J calls and clone size are taken from that table; D and trimming were inferred from the DNA. The sample lists roughly 300,000 clones; approximately 84% were seen once. Seattle enrolled patients during active infection and tracked them longitudinally. Trimming took 2 bases from V and 7 from J; bases not matched to a gene: 10. Germline CDR1 SGHRS, CDR2 YFSETQ. CDR3 length: 16 residues.

The chain is built from TRBV5-1 and TRBJ1-1, with 11 nucleotides matching TRBD1. The sequence derives from a human donor with COVID-19, enrolled during active disease. The donor label of this sample is uncertain. The specimen sequenced was peripheral blood. The CDR3 is CASSFFQGQGGFEAFF. The CDR3 DNA is TGCGCCAGCAGCTTTTTCCAGGGACAGGGGGGATTTGAAGCTTTCTTT.